This T cell receptor (beta chain) is from a study of cytomegalovirus exposure and HLA in healthy donors. Findings and limits, study-wide: According to a subsequent analysis, TCR clusters from the first cohort were inclined to appear together in the 130 or so validation repertoires. Among TCR sequences, most were rare, though some public TCRs appeared in many donors.

The method was immunoSEQ multiplex PCR; TCRdb's version includes in-frame clones alone and lacks a portion of them. The sample contains about 58,000 clones, roughly nine tenths of which appear only once. Deletions cut 4 bases from V and 4 bases from J, with 6 bases between. CDR3 length equals 12 residues. Germline CDR1 reads MNHNS; CDR2 reads SASEGT. The sample holds one count of this clone. Its antigen remains unknown. The clonotype was recovered from a man between 18 and 29 years old in good health and CMV-seronegative. The sequencing sample was made of PBMCs. The chain links TRBV6-1 to TRBJ2-3, with no clear D. The CDR3 loop reads CASSGPADTQYF. The CDR3 DNA reads as TGTGCCAGCAGTGGGCCAGCAGATACGCAGTATTTT.